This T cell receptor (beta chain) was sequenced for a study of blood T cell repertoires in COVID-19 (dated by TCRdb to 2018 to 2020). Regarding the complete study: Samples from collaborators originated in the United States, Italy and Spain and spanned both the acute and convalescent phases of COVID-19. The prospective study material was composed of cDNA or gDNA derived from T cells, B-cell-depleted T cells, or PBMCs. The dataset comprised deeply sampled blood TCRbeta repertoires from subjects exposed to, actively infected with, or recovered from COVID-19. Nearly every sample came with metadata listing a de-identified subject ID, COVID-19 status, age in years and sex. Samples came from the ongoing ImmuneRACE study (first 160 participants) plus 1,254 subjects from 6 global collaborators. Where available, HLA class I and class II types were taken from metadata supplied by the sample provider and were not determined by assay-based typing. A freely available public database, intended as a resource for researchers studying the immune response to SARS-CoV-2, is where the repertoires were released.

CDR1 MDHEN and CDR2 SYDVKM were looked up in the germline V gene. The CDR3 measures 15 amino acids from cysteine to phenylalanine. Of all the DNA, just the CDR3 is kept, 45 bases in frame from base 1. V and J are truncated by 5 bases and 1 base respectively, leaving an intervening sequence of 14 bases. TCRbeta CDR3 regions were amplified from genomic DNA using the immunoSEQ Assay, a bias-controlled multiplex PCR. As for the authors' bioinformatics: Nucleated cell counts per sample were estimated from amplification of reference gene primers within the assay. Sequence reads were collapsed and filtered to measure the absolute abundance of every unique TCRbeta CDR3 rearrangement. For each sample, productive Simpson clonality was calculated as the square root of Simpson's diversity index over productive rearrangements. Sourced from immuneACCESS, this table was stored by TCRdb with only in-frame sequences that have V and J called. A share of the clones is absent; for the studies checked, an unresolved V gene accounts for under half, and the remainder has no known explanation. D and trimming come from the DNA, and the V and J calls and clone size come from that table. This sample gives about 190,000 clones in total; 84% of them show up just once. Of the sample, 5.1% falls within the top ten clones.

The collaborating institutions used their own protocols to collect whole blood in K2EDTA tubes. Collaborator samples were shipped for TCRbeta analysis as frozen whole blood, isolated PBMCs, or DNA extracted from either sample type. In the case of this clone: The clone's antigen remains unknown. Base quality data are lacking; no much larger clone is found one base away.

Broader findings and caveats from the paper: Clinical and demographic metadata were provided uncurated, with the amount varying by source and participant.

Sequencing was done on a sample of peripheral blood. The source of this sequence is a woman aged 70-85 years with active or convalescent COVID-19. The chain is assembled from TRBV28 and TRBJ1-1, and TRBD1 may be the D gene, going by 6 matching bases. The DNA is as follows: TGTGCCAGCAGTGAGGCCACAGGGAAGAACACTGAAGCTTTCTTT. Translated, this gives CASSEATGKNTEAFF.